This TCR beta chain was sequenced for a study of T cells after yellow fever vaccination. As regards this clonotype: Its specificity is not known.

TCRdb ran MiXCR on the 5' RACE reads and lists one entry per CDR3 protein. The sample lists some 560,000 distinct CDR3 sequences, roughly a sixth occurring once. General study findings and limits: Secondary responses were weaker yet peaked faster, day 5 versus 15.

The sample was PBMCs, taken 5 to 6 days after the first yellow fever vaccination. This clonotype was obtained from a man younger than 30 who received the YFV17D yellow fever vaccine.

The CDR3 spells CASSRFYSPLHF. For the CDR3, the DNA is TGTGCTTCGTCACGTTTTTATTCACCCCTCCACTTT. The rearrangement joins TRBV12-3 or TRBV12-4 to TRBJ1-6; D unclear. The CDR3 covers 12 residues.